This TCR beta chain was recovered during a study of shared clonotypes between healthy human individuals. Study context: CD4 naive cells filled three plates per donor, CD4 memory three, CD8 naive two and CD8 memory one. General study findings and limits: Sampling was confined to blood; repertoires within tissues likely differ. Although depth was large, rarefaction showed that sequencing of the sorted subsets was incomplete.

Germline lookup yields CDR1 PRHDT and CDR2 FYEKMQ (reference sequence). The CDR3 totals 15 residues. With V trimmed by 4 bases and J by 5 bases, 8 bases remained unmatched. Selected positively for CCR7 and CD45RO-negative, naive CD8 cells excluded terminally differentiated effector memory CD45RA+ cells. Donation came from healthy HIV-negative adults that had no recent acute infections or vaccinations. With regard to this clone: The antigen is not known.

Measured with immunoSEQ multiplex PCR; TCRdb has only the in-frame clones, and not every one. The sample has millions of clones; less than 95% are singletons. J is TRBJ2-3 and V is TRBV13, with 8 bases lining up with TRBD2. The sequencing input was naive CD8+ T cells sorted from blood. This TCR was recovered from a man aged 18 to 30 in good health. This chain's CDR3 is CASSSSAGGVDTQYF. As DNA, the CDR3 is TGTGCCAGCAGCTCCTCTGCCGGGGGGGTAGATACGCAGTATTTT. Using reference TRBV13 and TRBJ2-3 for the parts outside the CDR3, the full variable domain is AAGVIQSPRHLIKEKRETATLKCYPIPRHDTVYWYQQGPGQDPQFLISFYEKMQSDKGSIPDRFSAQQFSDYHSELNMSSLELGDSALYFCASSSSAGGVDTQYFGPGTRLTVL.